The 24 T cell receptor beta chains given below trace back to one sample, sequenced in a study of blood T cell repertoires in COVID-19. The data were produced by immunoSEQ multiplex PCR, yet TCRdb's version contains in-frame clones alone and is incomplete. Of about 340,000 clones in the sample, about 87% were seen once. Sequencing was carried out using peripheral blood. All receptors come from a woman aged 50 to 60 with COVID-19, enrolled during active disease.

CDR3: CASSRTERLIITEAFF. DNA of the CDR3: TGTGCCAGCAGTCGGACAGAACGATTGATAATCACTGAAGCTTTCTTT. The J gene is TRBJ1-1, the V gene TRBV6-2 or TRBV6-3; weak D call: TRBD1 (6 bases). CDR3 length: 16 amino acids. The V and J ends lost 5 bases and 4 bases respectively, with 20 bases between them. CDR1 is MNHEY, CDR2 SVGEGT, per germline.

The V call is TRBV2, the J call TRBJ2-1, with 7 nucleotides matching TRBD1. Germline loops: CDR1 SNHLY, CDR2 FYNNEI. V lost 4 bases to trimming and J lost 7 bases; unmatched junction nucleotides: 10. CDR3 size: 15 residues. Here the CDR3 DNA reads TGTGCCAGCAGTGCGCGACAGGGAATTTCGAATGAGCAGTTCTTC. Residues: CASSARQGISNEQFF.

In this sample, this clone turned up once. The chain employs TRBV12-5 and TRBJ2-7; no definite D call. The V gene lost 6 bases and the J gene lost 4 bases, with 7 bases spanning the gap. Per germline, CDR1 LGHNT and CDR2 FRNRAP. The CDR3 length is 11 residues. CDR3 residues: CASGHTYEQYF. The CDR3 DNA sequence: TGTGCTAGTGGCCATACTTACGAGCAGTACTTC.

V is TRBV7-2 and J is TRBJ2-1; 7 positions agree with TRBD2. The germline gives CDR1 SGHTA, CDR2 FQGNSA. CDR3 size: 15 residues. J lost 10 bases, V lost 1 base, and 10 bases had no gene match. CDR3 DNA sequence: TGTGCCAGCAGCTTAGTAGCGCGGGGGACTCGGGAGCAGTTCTTC. Translation: CASSLVARGTREQFF.

The chain couples TRBV4-2 to TRBJ2-7; 9 bases fit TRBD2. The germline CDR1 and CDR2 sequences are LGHNA and YNFKEQ. V lost 4 bases to trimming and J lost 3 bases; unmatched junction nucleotides: 7. This CDR3 comprises 15 residues. CDR3 in DNA: TGTGCCAGCAGCCGGGGGCTAGCGGGGAACTACGAGCAGTACTTC. Translated, it gives CASSRGLAGNYEQYF.

This sequence joins TRBV5-1 and TRBJ1-2, with D maybe TRBD1 (5 bases). Trimming took off 6 bases at V and 4 bases at J, with 13 bases between the two ends. Germline CDR1 reads SGHRS; CDR2 reads YFSETQ. CDR3 length equals 13 residues. In nucleotides, the CDR3 is TGCGCCAGCAACGTAGGGGAGGGCTATGGCTACACCTTC. It yields the protein CASNVGEGYGYTF.

The chain employs TRBV29-1 and TRBJ2-3, with D possibly being TRBD2 (5 bases). The CDR3 has 13 amino acids. In germline, CDR1 is SQVTM, CDR2 ANQGSEA. V was clipped by 7 bases and J by 6 bases, with 17 bases between them. CDR3 sequence reads: CSDKGGDGDTQYF. CDR3 nucleotide sequence: TGCAGCGACAAAGGAGGAGACGGGGATACGCAGTATTTT.

The chain couples TRBV5-4 to TRBJ1-3, with D possibly being TRBD1 (6 bases). The CDR3 runs to 16 residues. With 4 bases removed from V and 0 bases from J, the gap between germline ends came to 14 bases. Germline-derived CDR1 and CDR2 are SGHNT and YYREEE (reference sequence). The CDR3, as DNA: TGTGCCAGCAGCAGAACTAGGACAGACTCTGGAAACACCATATATTTT. Its protein product is CASSRTRTDSGNTIYF. Full variable domain (outside the CDR3, taken from reference TRBV5-4 and TRBJ1-3): ETGVTQSPTHLIKTRGQQVTLRCSSQSGHNTVSWYQQALGQGPQFIFQYYREEENGRGNFPPRFSGLQFPNYSSELNVNALELDDSALYLCASSRTRTDSGNTIYFGEGSWLTVV.

This chain connects TRBV5-4 to TRBJ1-4; 8 nucleotides match TRBD1. This CDR3 spans 17 amino acids. Germline CDR1 SGHNT, CDR2 YYREEE (reference sequence). Unmatched junction bases numbered 16, after V lost 4 bases and J lost 8 bases. CDR3 sequence reads: CASSIPGQVSGGEKLFF. CDR3 nucleotide sequence: TGTGCCAGCAGCATACCGGGACAGGTTTCAGGCGGAGAAAAACTGTTTTTT.

The rearrangement uses TRBV29-1 and TRBJ1-1; D unresolved. Trimming pared 6 bases from V and 0 bases from J, leaving 14 bases between. This CDR3 spans 14 amino acids. Germline loops: CDR1 SQVTM, CDR2 ANQGSEA. CDR3 DNA: TGCAGCGTCTCTCTCCCGGGGATGAACACTGAAGCTTTCTTT. It translates to CSVSLPGMNTEAFF.

The V call is TRBV10-3, the J call TRBJ2-2; 7 bases match TRBD1. J lost 5 bases, V lost 10 bases, and 13 bases had no gene match. The germline gives CDR1 ENHRY, CDR2 SYGVKD. The CDR3 is 15 amino acids. CDR3 sequence (DNA): TGTGCCACCTTAGGGGACAGCTCGTTTACCGGGGAGCTGTTTTTT. Translating gives CATLGDSSFTGELFF.

V is TRBV19 and J is TRBJ1-2, with D hard to call. Trimming left V 2 bases short and J 6 bases short, with 16 bases between. The CDR3 contains 15 residues. CDR1 LNHDA and CDR2 SQIVND come from the germline V gene (reference sequence). The CDR3 coding sequence is TGTGCCAGTAGTATATGGGCAGGAGGCAAAGATGGCTACACCTTC. Its translation is CASSIWAGGKDGYTF.

The count of this clone is one. J is TRBJ1-2 and V is TRBV7-9; 7 positions match TRBD1. V was clipped by 1 base and J by 4 bases; unmatched bases: 6. This CDR3 region has 15 residues. Per germline, CDR1 SEHNR and CDR2 FQNEAQ (reference sequence). CDR3 in amino acids: CASSLVGQLGYGYTF. CDR3 coding DNA: TGTGCCAGCAGCTTAGTGGGACAGTTGGGCTATGGCTACACCTTC. The complete variable domain, with remaining parts taken from reference TRBV7-9 and TRBJ1-2, reads DTGVSQNPRHKITKRGQNVTFRCDPISEHNRLYWYRQTLGQGPEFLTYFQNEAQLEKSRLLSDRFSAERPKGSFSTLEIQRTEQGDSAMYLCASSLVGQLGYGYTFGSGTRLTVV.

The chain has TRBV7-8 and TRBJ1-5, with D unclear. Per the germline V gene, CDR1 is SGHVS and CDR2 is FQNEAQ. V dropped 1 base and J dropped 3 bases, with 10 bases sitting between them. This CDR3 is built from 15 residues. The CDR3 is CASSLGWGDNQPQHF. Written as DNA, the CDR3 is TGTGCCAGCAGCTTAGGGTGGGGAGACAATCAGCCCCAGCATTTT.

The rearrangement links TRBV5-1 to TRBJ2-5; 7 bases line up with TRBD2. Germline-derived CDR1 and CDR2 are SGHRS and YFSETQ. J lost 8 bases, V lost 0 bases, and 7 bases had no gene match. CDR3 length: 14 amino acids. The CDR3 region is CASSLGPSGSTQYF. CDR3 in DNA: TGCGCCAGCAGCTTGGGGCCTAGCGGAAGCACCCAGTACTTC.

This clone was seen only once. V and J are TRBV18 and TRBJ1-6, with D uncertain. The germline CDR1 and CDR2 sequences are KGHSH and LQKENI. The CDR3 extends over 17 amino acids. With 3 bases removed from V and 3 bases from J, the gap between germline ends came to 15 bases. The CDR3 DNA sequence: TGTGCCAGCTCACCCCTACCGGGATTTAACTATAATTCACCCCTCCACTTT. This sequence encodes CASSPLPGFNYNSPLHF.

This clone was detected only once. The rearrangement links TRBV7-6 to TRBJ2-5; maybe TRBD1 (5 bases). The V gene lost 5 bases and the J gene lost 5 bases, with 18 bases spanning the gap. CDR3 length: 15 amino acids. Germline lookup yields CDR1 SGHVS and CDR2 FNYEAQ. This CDR3 reads CASSLSRTGPETQYF. In DNA, the CDR3 is TGTGCCAGCAGCCTTAGTCGTACAGGACCGGAGACCCAGTACTTC. Based on the CDR3 plus reference TRBV7-6 and TRBJ2-5, the full variable domain is GAGVSQSPRYKVTKRGQDVALRCDPISGHVSLYWYRQALGQGPEFLTYFNYEAQQDKSGLPNDRFSAERPEGSISTLTIQRTEQRDSAMYRCASSLSRTGPETQYFGPGTRLLVL.

The chain joins TRBV19 to TRBJ2-6, with D unresolved. The CDR3 contains 14 residues. Germline CDR1 reads LNHDA; CDR2 reads SQIVND (reference sequence). Trimming stripped 4 bases from V and 0 bases from J, with 4 bases between. The CDR3 region has the DNA TGTGCCAGTAGTACGAGCTCTGGGGCCAACGTCCTGACTTTC. Protein sequence: CASSTSSGANVLTF.

J is TRBJ1-1 and V is TRBV5-4; D possibly corresponds to TRBD1 (5 bases). The V and J ends lost 2 bases and 0 bases respectively, with 20 bases between them. CDR3 length: 18 amino acids. The V gene's germline CDR1 is SGHNT and CDR2 YYREEE (reference sequence). CDR3 sequence reads: CASSFAGRSLYMNTEAFF. In DNA, the CDR3 is TGTGCCAGCAGCTTTGCGGGACGTTCCCTATACATGAACACTGAAGCTTTCTTT.

CDR3 coding DNA: TGTGCCAGCAGCTCTACGACAGGGCATGTTAATGAAAAACTGTTTTTT. This encodes CASSSTTGHVNEKLFF. The chain is built from TRBV7-9 and TRBJ1-4; 7 bases are a match to TRBD1. CDR1 is SEHNR, CDR2 FQNEAQ, per germline (reference sequence). With V trimmed by 4 bases and J by 4 bases, 9 bases remained unmatched. The CDR3 runs to 16 residues.

The chain couples TRBV4-1 to TRBJ2-7; 7 bases are shared with TRBD1. Germline V gives CDR1 MGHRA, CDR2 YSYEKL. Trimming cost V 4 bases and J 2 bases; bases outside gene matches: 5. This CDR3 region has 14 residues. The CDR3 is CASSLMTGTYEQYF. Written as DNA, the CDR3 is TGCGCCAGCAGCCTTATGACAGGGACCTACGAGCAGTACTTC.

V gene TRBV15 combines with J gene TRBJ2-5, with TRBD2 matching 13 bases. The CDR3 consists of 19 residues. Trimming at V came to 0 bases and at J to 2 bases, leaving 9 bases not matched to a gene. The germline V gene has CDR1 LNHNV and CDR2 YYDKDF (reference sequence). The CDR3 sequence is CATSRDRLAGGLTQETQYF. In nucleotides, the CDR3 is TGTGCCACCAGCAGAGATAGACTAGCGGGAGGACTCACGCAAGAGACCCAGTACTTC.

The chain combines TRBV27 with TRBJ2-7, with D perhaps matching TRBD1 (6 bases). CDR1 and CDR2 from the germline V gene are MNHEY and SMNVEV (reference sequence). This CDR3 comprises 15 residues. With 6 bases removed from V and 0 bases from J, the gap between germline ends came to 15 bases. CDR3 sequence (DNA): TGTGCCAGCAGCGTGACTCGGACAGTCTCCTACGAGCAGTACTTC. Its translation is CASSVTRTVSYEQYF.

The DNA for the CDR3 is TGTGCCAGCAGTGAAGAGAGGGGGGGGTTCTTC. Amino acids: CASSEERGGFF. The chain couples TRBV2 to TRBJ2-1; D may be TRBD2 (7 bases). CDR1 and CDR2 from the germline V gene are SNHLY and FYNNEI. There are 11 residues in the CDR3. Trimming took 1 base from V and 15 from J, leaving 10 bases between them.